This note documents a single TCR beta chain sequence. The germline CDR1 and CDR2 sequences are LNHNV and YYDKDF (reference sequence). The ends were cut back, 0 bases at V and 2 bases at J, with 13 bases in the middle. CDR3 size: 17 residues. Under the authors' procedure: Amplification of reference gene primers provided the estimated nucleated cell counts. TCRdb keeps only in-frame clones here, not all; method: immunoSEQ multiplex PCR. V and J calls and clone size are copied from that table; D and trimming were computed from the DNA. Of 15,000 to 20,000 clones in the sample, around 91% were seen once. The sample is drawn from a study of blood T cell repertoires in COVID-19. Study overall: Some COVID-19 samples were acute and others convalescent; all came from the United States, Italy and Spain.

Sequenced input: peripheral blood. The receptor's source is a man in his 60s with active COVID-19. This chain links TRBV15 with TRBJ2-2; perhaps TRBD1 as D (5 bases). CDR3 region: CATSRDGSRVNTGELFF. The CDR3 DNA is TGTGCCACCAGCAGAGATGGGTCCAGGGTAAACACCGGGGAGCTGTTTTTT. Full variable domain (missing parts from reference TRBV15 and TRBJ2-2): DAMVIQNPRYQVTQFGKPVTLSCSQTLNHNVMYWYQQKSSQAPKLLFHYYDKDFNNEADTPDNFQSRRPNTSFCFLDIRSPGLGDTAMYLCATSRDGSRVNTGELFFGEGSRLTVL.